This T cell receptor (beta chain) was captured in a study of blood T cells in healthy people across ages. The second PCR ran about 6 to 11 cycles with a sample-barcoded 5' primer and J-beta primers. TCRdb called the 5' RACE reads again in MiXCR, with one record for every CDR3 protein. This sample has approximately 1,000,000 distinct CDR3 sequences, with around two fifths found just once. There are a few counts of this clonotype. Antigen specificity is unknown. Study observations and caveats: A strong correlation was found between TCR beta diversity and the percentage of naive T cells.

The CDR3 has 12 amino acids. Germline assignment: CDR1 SGHRS and CDR2 YFSETQ. Unmatched junction bases numbered 2, after V lost 4 bases and J lost 7 bases. The sample comprised blood. This chain joins TRBV5-1 and TRBJ2-7; 10 bases are a match to TRBD2. The source is a man aged 18-30 years in good health. For the CDR3, the DNA is TGCGCCAGCAGCCCGGGACTAGCGGAGCAGTACTTC. Translating gives CASSPGLAEQYF.